The 17 T cell receptor beta chains below all came from one sample that was sequenced in a study of cytomegalovirus exposure and HLA in healthy donors. PCR involved 60 Vbeta and 13 Jbeta primers. The protocol was immunoSEQ multiplex PCR, while the TCRdb copy is restricted to in-frame clones and leaves out a portion. Of approximately 100,000 clones listed, 77% were seen once; the top ten hold about a tenth. The sequenced sample was PBMCs. These receptors originate from a man aged 35-49 years in good health and CMV-seropositive.

The V call is TRBV7-2, the J call TRBJ1-2; tentative D call: TRBD1 (5 bases). Germline assignment: CDR1 SGHTA and CDR2 FQGNSA. The CDR3 is 17 residues long. The V end lost 1 base, the J end lost 4 bases, and 19 bases lay between the germline ends. The CDR3 nucleotides read TGTGCCAGCAGCTTAGATCTAACGGAAGGGGTCTCCTATGGCTACACCTTC. Protein sequence: CASSLDLTEGVSYGYTF.

Worth noting for this clone: This specimen includes other DNA sequences encoding the same CDR3. The rearrangement uses TRBV6-6 and TRBJ2-4; D might be TRBD2 (7 bases). The CDR3 totals 14 residues. Trimming took 4 bases from V and 2 from J, leaving 9 bases between them. Germline V CDR1 and CDR2: MNHNY, SVGAGI (reference sequence). The chain's CDR3 is CASSSGGPKNIQYF. The DNA for the CDR3 is TGTGCCAGCAGTTCCGGGGGGCCCAAAAACATTCAGTACTTC.

This rearrangement joins TRBV7-9 to TRBJ1-2; D gene unclear. CDR1 and CDR2 from the germline V gene are SEHNR and FQNEAQ (reference sequence). The CDR3 runs to 14 residues. The V end was cut by 5 bases, the J end by 10 bases, with 20 bases between. The CDR3, as DNA: TGTGCCAGCAGCCCGGGGAGCTCCCCTTCGAACTACACCTTC. The encoded protein is CASSPGSSPSNYTF.

The chain employs TRBV28 and TRBJ2-7; a weak D match, TRBD1 (6 bases). Per the germline V gene, CDR1 is MDHEN and CDR2 is SYDVKM. This CDR3 is 12 amino acids long. V shed 6 bases and J shed 6 bases, with 12 bases lying between them. The CDR3 region has the DNA TGTGCCAGCAGACCCACAGGGCTCGAGCAGTACTTC. Encoded protein: CASRPTGLEQYF.

This chain links TRBV7-3 with TRBJ2-1; 11 nucleotides line up with TRBD1. CDR3 length: 15 amino acids. V lost 6 bases, J lost 9 bases, and 10 bases stayed unmatched. CDR1 is SGHTA, CDR2 FQGTGA, per germline. The CDR3 loop is CASSGFGTGGGEQFF. The CDR3 nucleotides are TGTGCCAGCAGTGGATTCGGGACAGGGGGGGGTGAGCAGTTCTTC.

The chain is built from TRBV28 and TRBJ1-1; D might be TRBD1 (6 bases). Germline lookup yields CDR1 MDHEN and CDR2 SYDVKM. With 5 bases removed from V and 0 bases from J, the gap between germline ends came to 13 bases. This CDR3 is built from 15 residues. CDR3 sequence (DNA): TGTGCCAGCAGTCCGGACAGAACCCTGAACACTGAAGCTTTCTTT. Translation: CASSPDRTLNTEAFF.

The gene calls are TRBV7-2 and TRBJ1-3; D remains ambiguous. Deletions cut 3 bases from V and 4 bases from J, with 10 bases between. In germline, CDR1 is SGHTA, CDR2 FQGNSA. The CDR3 is 14 amino acids. CDR3 sequence (DNA): TGTGCCAGCAGCTTTCCCGACACGGGAAACACCATATATTTT. This encodes CASSFPDTGNTIYF.

This chain uses TRBV30 with TRBJ1-3; 8 bases are a match to TRBD1. Germline V gene data show CDR1 as GTSNPN and CDR2 as SVGIG (reference sequence). V trimming: 1 base; J trimming: 1 base; junction bases outside the gene matches: 12. The CDR3 is 18 residues long. The CDR3 coding sequence is TGTGCCTGGAGTGGGACAGGGAAATTTGGACTATCTGGAAACACCATATATTTT. Its translation: CAWSGTGKFGLSGNTIYF.

This clone was counted only a few times. The chain is built from TRBV28 and TRBJ2-7, with D tentatively TRBD1 (6 bases). CDR3 length: 16 residues. Trimming took 3 bases from V and 0 from J, leaving 15 bases between them. In germline, CDR1 is MDHEN, CDR2 SYDVKM. For the CDR3, the DNA is TGTGCCAGCAGTTTCTACAGGGAGAGGGGCTCCTACGAGCAGTACTTC. Amino acids: CASSFYRERGSYEQYF. The full variable domain, in which reference TRBV28 and TRBJ2-7 provide the parts outside the CDR3, is DVKVTQSSRYLVKRTGEKVFLECVQDMDHENMFWYRQDPGLGLRLIYFSYDVKMKEKGDIPEGYSVSREKKERFSLILESASTNQTSMYLCASSFYRERGSYEQYFGPGTRLTVT.

The CDR3 sequence is CASSQDGQGFSYEQYF. The CDR3 region has the DNA TGCGCCAGCAGCCAAGATGGACAGGGGTTCTCCTACGAGCAGTACTTC. This rearrangement joins TRBV4-1 to TRBJ2-7; 9 bases are a match to TRBD1. V lost 0 bases, J lost 0 bases, and 3 bases stayed unmatched. Per germline, CDR1 MGHRA and CDR2 YSYEKL. The CDR3 is made up of 16 amino acids.

CDR3 residues: CSGGGLYEQYF. CDR3 nucleotides: TGCAGTGGGGGGGGCCTCTACGAGCAGTACTTC. The gene calls are TRBV20-1 and TRBJ2-7, with TRBD2 as a possible D gene (7 bases). This CDR3 is built from 11 residues. The germline CDR1 and CDR2 sequences are DFQATT and SNEGSKA (reference sequence). Trimming pared 7 bases from V and 3 bases from J, leaving 10 bases between.

The chain employs TRBV27 and TRBJ1-5; 9 positions agree with TRBD1. The V segment lost 5 bases and the J segment 0 bases; nucleotides outside the gene matches: 5. From germline, CDR1 is MNHEY and CDR2 SMNVEV (reference sequence). The CDR3 totals 16 residues. Here the CDR3 DNA reads TGTGCCAGCAGTCGGACAGGGGAAATTAGCAATCAGCCCCAGCATTTT. It codes for CASSRTGEISNQPQHF.

The chain joins TRBV9 to TRBJ2-1, with TRBD1 as a possible D gene (5 bases). Germline values: CDR1 SGDLS, CDR2 YYNGEE. The CDR3 has 15 residues. With 0 bases removed from V and 6 bases from J, the gap between germline ends came to 13 bases. CDR3: CASSVVSPGFNEQFF. The CDR3 DNA reads as TGTGCCAGCAGCGTAGTCTCTCCAGGGTTCAATGAGCAGTTCTTC.

The chain has TRBV5-1 and TRBJ1-2, with D possibly being TRBD1 (6 bases). V lost 4 bases to trimming and J lost 6 bases, with 16 bases between them. Germline CDR1 SGHRS, CDR2 YFSETQ. The CDR3 runs to 14 residues. Here the CDR3 DNA reads TGCGCCAGCAGCAAAACACAGGGTCCCCATGGCTACACCTTC. This codes for CASSKTQGPHGYTF.

The chain carries TRBV4-3 and TRBJ1-5, with D maybe TRBD1 (5 bases). Per the germline V gene, CDR1 is LGHNA and CDR2 is YSLEER. V was cut by 1 base and J by 2 bases, with 9 bases left in between. The CDR3 has 15 residues. This chain's CDR3 is CASSQGRGGNQPQHF. DNA for the CDR3: TGCGCCAGCAGCCAAGGACGGGGGGGCAATCAGCCCCAGCATTTT.

This clone has only one observation. A read error may produce the germline difference seen at one junction end. This sequence joins TRBV7-7 and TRBJ2-7, with 11 bases fitting TRBD2. Germline V gene data show CDR1 as SSHAT and CDR2 as FNYEAQ (reference sequence). CDR3 length: 18 amino acids. The CDR3 DNA is TGTGCTAGCAGCTCCAGGCGTAGCGGGGGGGCCAGAAAGAACGAGCAGTACTTC. Residues: CASSSRRSGGARKNEQYF.

V is TRBV30 and J is TRBJ2-3; 7 nucleotides match TRBD2. The germline CDR1 and CDR2 sequences are GTSNPN and SVGIG (reference sequence). This CDR3 contains 15 residues. The V gene end was trimmed by 4 bases and the J gene end by 4 bases; junction bases not matched to a gene: 11. CDR3 amino acids: CAWNAAGTMSDTQYF. The CDR3 DNA sequence: TGTGCCTGGAACGCCGCCGGGACTATGTCAGATACGCAGTATTTT.